This TCR beta chain derives from a study of blood T cell repertoires in COVID-19. Study-level background: PBMCs, B-cell-depleted T cells, or T cells provided the cDNA or gDNA that made up the material.

J lost 0 bases, V lost 1 base, and 3 bases had no gene match. CDR1 is MNHNS and CDR2 is SASEGT in the germline V gene. The CDR3 totals 16 residues. Sequenced by immunoSEQ multiplex PCR; TCRdb stores in-frame clones only, minus some. The data show over 110,000 clones, around 89% seen once. This sequence joins TRBV6-1 and TRBJ1-5; 7 positions match TRBD1. Sequenced sample: peripheral blood. The sequence came from a human donor in a cohort sampled during active COVID-19. As DNA, the CDR3 is TGTGCCAGCAGTGAAGGGACAGGCCTTAGCAATCAGCCCCAGCATTTT. It translates to CASSEGTGLSNQPQHF.